The 3 T cell receptor beta chains below were found in one sample sequenced in a study of shared T cell receptors in the human thymus. The method was immunoSEQ multiplex PCR; TCRdb's version includes in-frame clones alone and lacks a portion of them. The sample comprises about 730,000 clones, around 85% of which are singletons, and approximately 0.01% rests with the top ten. These data also formed part of another study, on human thymus T cells.

Sequencing was performed on thymocytes. These receptors were obtained from a girl less than two years old with a congenital heart defect.

This clone came up once. The rearrangement joins TRBV7-2 to TRBJ1-2, with D perhaps matching TRBD1 (5 bases). V lost 3 bases, J lost 4 bases, and 15 bases lay in between. CDR3 size: 15 residues. Looked up from germline, CDR1 is SGHTA and CDR2 is FQGNSA. CDR3 in DNA: TGTGCCAGCAGCTTCTTGACAGATTCCTTCTATGGCTACACCTTC. Protein sequence: CASSFLTDSFYGYTF.

CDR3 DNA sequence: TGTGCCAGCAGCTTGCACAGGGGCAATCAGCCCCAGCATTTT. Protein product: CASSLHRGNQPQHF. The rearrangement uses TRBV5-5 and TRBJ1-5; tentative D call: TRBD1 (6 bases). V lost 1 base and J lost 2, with 7 bases in between. The CDR3 spans 14 residues. In germline, CDR1 is SGHKS, CDR2 YYEKEE (reference sequence).

V gene TRBV7-2 combines with J gene TRBJ2-7; TRBD2 agrees at 7 bases. V was clipped by 1 base and J by 1 base; unmatched bases: 7. Per the germline V gene, CDR1 is SGHTA and CDR2 is FQGNSA. CDR3 size: 16 residues. DNA for the CDR3: TGTGCCAGCAGCTTAGGTGGCTCTAGCGGTTCCTACGAGCAGTACTTC. Its translation: CASSLGGSSGSYEQYF.